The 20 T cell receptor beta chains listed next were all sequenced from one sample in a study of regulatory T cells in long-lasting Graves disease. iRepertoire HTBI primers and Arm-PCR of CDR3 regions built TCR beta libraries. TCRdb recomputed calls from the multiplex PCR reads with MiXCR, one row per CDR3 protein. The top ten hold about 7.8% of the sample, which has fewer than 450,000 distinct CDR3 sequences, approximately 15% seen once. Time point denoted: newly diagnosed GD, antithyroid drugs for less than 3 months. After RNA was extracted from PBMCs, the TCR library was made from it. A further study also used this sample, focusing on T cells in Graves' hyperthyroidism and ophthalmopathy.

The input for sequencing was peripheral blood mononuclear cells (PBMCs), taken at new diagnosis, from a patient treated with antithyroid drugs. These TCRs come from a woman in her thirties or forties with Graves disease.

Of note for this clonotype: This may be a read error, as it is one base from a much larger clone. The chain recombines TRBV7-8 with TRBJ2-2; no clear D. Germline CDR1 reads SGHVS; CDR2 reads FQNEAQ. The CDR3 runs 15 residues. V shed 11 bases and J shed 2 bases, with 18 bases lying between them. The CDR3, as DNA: TGTGCCGGCAATGACAACCTTAAAAACACCGGGGAGCTGTTTTTT. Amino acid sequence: CAGNDNLKNTGELFF.

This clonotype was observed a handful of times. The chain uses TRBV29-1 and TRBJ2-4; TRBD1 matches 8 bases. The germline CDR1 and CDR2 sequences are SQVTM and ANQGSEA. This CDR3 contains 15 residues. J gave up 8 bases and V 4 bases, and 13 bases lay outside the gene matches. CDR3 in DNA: TGCAGCGTTGTCCCCGGACAGGGAATCTGGGACATTCAGTACTTC. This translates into CSVVPGQGIWDIQYF.

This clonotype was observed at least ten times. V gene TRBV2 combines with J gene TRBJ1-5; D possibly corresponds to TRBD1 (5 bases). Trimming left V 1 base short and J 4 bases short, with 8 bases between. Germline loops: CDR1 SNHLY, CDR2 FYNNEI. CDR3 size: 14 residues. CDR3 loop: CASSEGGRNQPQHF. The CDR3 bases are TGTGCCAGCAGTGAAGGGGGGAGGAATCAGCCCCAGCATTTT.

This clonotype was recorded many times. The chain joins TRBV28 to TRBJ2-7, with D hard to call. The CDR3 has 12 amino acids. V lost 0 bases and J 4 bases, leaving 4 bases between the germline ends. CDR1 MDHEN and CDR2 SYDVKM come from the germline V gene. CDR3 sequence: CASSLWVYEQYF. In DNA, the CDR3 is TGTGCCAGCAGTTTATGGGTTTACGAGCAGTACTTC.

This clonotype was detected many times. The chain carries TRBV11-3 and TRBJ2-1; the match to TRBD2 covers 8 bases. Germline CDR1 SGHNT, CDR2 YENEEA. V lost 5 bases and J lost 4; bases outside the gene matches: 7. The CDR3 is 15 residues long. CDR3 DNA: TGTGCCAGCAGCCCTCCCAGCGGGAGATACAATGAGCAGTTCTTC. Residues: CASSPPSGRYNEQFF.

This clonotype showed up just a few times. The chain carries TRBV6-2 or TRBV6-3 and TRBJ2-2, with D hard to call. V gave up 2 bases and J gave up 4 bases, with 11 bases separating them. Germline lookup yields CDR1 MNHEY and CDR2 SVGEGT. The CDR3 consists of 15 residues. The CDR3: CASSYTGPRTGELFF. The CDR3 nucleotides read TGTGCCAGCAGTTACACGGGTCCGCGCACCGGGGAGCTGTTTTTT.

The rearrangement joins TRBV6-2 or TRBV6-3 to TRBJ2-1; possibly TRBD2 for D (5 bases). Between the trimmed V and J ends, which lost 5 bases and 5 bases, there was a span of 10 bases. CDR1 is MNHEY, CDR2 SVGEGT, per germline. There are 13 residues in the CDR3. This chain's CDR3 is CASSVLGDNEQFF. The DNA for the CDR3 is TGTGCCAGCAGTGTCTTGGGAGACAATGAGCAGTTCTTC.

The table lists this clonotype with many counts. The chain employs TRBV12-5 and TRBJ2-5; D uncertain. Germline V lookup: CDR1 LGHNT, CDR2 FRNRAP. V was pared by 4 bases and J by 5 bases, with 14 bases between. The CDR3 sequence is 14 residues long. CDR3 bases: TGTGCTAGTGGTTCGTGGACCGCGATGGAGACCCAGTACTTC. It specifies CASGSWTAMETQYF.

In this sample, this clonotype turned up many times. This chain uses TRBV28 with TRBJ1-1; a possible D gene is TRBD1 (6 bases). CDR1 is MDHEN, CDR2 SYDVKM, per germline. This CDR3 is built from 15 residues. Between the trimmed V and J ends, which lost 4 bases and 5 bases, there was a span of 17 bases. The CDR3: CASSWGAGGRTEAFF. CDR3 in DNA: TGTGCCAGCAGTTGGGGGGCGGGGGGCAGAACTGAAGCTTTCTTT.

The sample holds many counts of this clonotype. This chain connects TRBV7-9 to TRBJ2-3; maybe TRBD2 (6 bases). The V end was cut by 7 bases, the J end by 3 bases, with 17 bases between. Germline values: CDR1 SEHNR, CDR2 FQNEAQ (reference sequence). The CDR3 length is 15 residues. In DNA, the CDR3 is TGTGCCAGCATCAAAATAGGAGGGAGTACAGATACGCAGTATTTT. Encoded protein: CASIKIGGSTDTQYF.

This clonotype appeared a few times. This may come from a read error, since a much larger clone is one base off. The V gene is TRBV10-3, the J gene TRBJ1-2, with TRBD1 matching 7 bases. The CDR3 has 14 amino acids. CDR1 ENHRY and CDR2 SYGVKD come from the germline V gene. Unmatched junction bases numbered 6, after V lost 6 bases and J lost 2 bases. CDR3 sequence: CAISEAGQNYGYTF. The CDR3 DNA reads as TGTGCCATCAGCGAGGCGGGACAGAACTATGGCTACACCTTC.

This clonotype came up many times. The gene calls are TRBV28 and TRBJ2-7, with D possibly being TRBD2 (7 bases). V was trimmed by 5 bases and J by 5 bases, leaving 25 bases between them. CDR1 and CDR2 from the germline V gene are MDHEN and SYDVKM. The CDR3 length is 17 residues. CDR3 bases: TGTGCCAGCAGTCCTAGGGGGGGGAGGGCTTTCCTGGACGAGCAGTACTTC. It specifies CASSPRGGRAFLDEQYF.

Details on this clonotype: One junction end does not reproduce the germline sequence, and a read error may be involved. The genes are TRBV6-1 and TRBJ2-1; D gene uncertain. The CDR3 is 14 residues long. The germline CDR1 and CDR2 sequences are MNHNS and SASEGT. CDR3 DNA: TGTGTCAGCAGTGAATCCGCCTCCTACAATGAGCAGTTCTTC. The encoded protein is CVSSESASYNEQFF.

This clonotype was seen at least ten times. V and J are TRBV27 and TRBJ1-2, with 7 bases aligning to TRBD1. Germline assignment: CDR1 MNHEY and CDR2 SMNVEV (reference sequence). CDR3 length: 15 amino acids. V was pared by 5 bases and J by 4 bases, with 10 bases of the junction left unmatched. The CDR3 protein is CASSNYSGTVYGYTF. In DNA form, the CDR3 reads TGTGCCAGCAGTAACTACTCCGGGACAGTCTATGGCTACACCTTC.

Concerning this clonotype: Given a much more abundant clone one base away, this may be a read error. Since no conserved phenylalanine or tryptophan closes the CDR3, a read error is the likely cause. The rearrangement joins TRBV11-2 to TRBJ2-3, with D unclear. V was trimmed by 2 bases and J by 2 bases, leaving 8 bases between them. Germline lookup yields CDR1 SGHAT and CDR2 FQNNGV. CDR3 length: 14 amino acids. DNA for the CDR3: TGTGCCAGCAGCTTATACCGCCCCACAGATACGCAGTATTCT. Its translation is CASSLYRPTDTQYS.

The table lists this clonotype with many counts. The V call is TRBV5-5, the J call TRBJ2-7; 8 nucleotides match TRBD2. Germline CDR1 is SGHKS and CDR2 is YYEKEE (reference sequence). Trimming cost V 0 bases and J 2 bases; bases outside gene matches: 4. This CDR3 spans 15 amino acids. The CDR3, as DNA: TGTGCCAGCAGCTTGGAAGCGGGAGAGACCTACGAGCAGTACTTC. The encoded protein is CASSLEAGETYEQYF.

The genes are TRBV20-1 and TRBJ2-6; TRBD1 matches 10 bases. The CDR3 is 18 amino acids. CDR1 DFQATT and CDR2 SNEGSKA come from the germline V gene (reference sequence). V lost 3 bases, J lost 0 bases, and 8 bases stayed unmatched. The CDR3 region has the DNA TGCAGTGCTAGGGGGGACAGGGGATCGTTCTCTGGGGCCAACGTCCTGACTTTC. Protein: CSARGDRGSFSGANVLTF.

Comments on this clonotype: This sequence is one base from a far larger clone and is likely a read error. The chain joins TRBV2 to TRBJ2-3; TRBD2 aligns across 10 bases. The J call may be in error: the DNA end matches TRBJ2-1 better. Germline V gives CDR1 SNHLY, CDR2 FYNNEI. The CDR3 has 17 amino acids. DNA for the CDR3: TGTGCCAGCAGTGAAGACCCTCTAGCGGGAGAAATTGGTGAGCAGTTCTTC. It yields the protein CASSEDPLAGEIGEQFF.

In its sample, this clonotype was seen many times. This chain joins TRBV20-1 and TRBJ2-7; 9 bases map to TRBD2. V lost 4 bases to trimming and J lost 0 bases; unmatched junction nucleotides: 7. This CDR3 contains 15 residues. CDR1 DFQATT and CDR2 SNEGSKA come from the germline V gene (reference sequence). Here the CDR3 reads CSANAGTSRSYEQYF. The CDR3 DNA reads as TGCAGTGCTAACGCCGGGACTAGCCGCTCCTACGAGCAGTACTTC.

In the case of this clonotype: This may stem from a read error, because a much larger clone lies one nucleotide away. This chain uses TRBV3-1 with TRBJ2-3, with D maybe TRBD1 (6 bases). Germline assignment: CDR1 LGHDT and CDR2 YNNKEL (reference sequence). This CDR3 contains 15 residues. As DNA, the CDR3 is TGTGCCAGCAGCCAAGGCATGACAGGCCGAGAGACCAAGTACTTC. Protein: CASSQGMTGRETKYF.